Given below is one T cell receptor (beta chain) in context. Its antigen is still unknown. The data are from a study of blood T cells in healthy people across ages. Findings and limits, study-wide: Significant beta diversity loss was already apparent by age around 40, declining roughly linearly.

PCR was performed a second time for 7 to 11 cycles using a sample-barcoded 5' primer and a J-beta primer mix. Tagging of each cDNA molecule was performed by a template-switch adaptor with 12 random nucleotides. TCRdb redid the calling of the 5' RACE reads with MiXCR, one entry per CDR3 protein. The table includes 700,000 to 950,000 distinct CDR3 sequences, about 42% detected once. CDR1 and CDR2 (germline): MNHNY, SVGAGI (reference sequence). The CDR3 is 16 amino acids. V was trimmed by 6 bases and J by 0 bases, leaving 15 bases between them. Sequencing input: blood. This rearrangement joins TRBV6-6 to TRBJ2-1; D is perhaps TRBD1 (6 bases). The sequence was obtained from a woman aged 55 to 70 in good health. CDR3 DNA: TGTGCCAGCAGGCCCCCCCGGGACAACTCCTACAATGAGCAGTTCTTC. It is translated as CASRPPRDNSYNEQFF.